Listed below are T cell receptor beta chains from one sample, sequenced in a study of blood T cell repertoires in COVID-19. Clones were sequenced by immunoSEQ multiplex PCR, and TCRdb holds only the in-frame ones, with some missing. The top ten clones hold 14% to 15% of a sample with approximately 230,000 clones, 80% to 90% of them seen once. The material sequenced was PBMCs or T cells enriched from blood (not recorded which). The receptors originated from a woman aged 50 to 65 with acute COVID-19. Both conserved end residues are part of each CDR3.

>TRBV11-2|TRBJ2-2
CASSLWRRANTGELFF
>TRBV20-1|TRBJ1-1
CSARGQLEAFF
>TRBV5-1|TRBJ2-3
CASSRDRGPPDTQYF
>TRBV6-1|TRBJ2-7
CASSEAWGPYEQYF
>TRBV28|TRBJ2-4
CASSPETVAKNIQYF
>TRBV4-3|TRBJ1-2
CASSQAPPGQGNYGYTF
>TRBV7-9|TRBJ1-6
CASSLGQERGSPLHF
>TRBV6-4|TRBJ2-1
CASSPLAGGLNEQFF
>TRBV6-2/TRBV6-3|TRBJ1-5
CASSYSTPGGSQPQHF
>TRBV28|TRBJ2-7
CASRRSYEQYF
>TRBV19|TRBJ1-5
CASSPRGSNQPQHF
>TRBV15|TRBJ2-1
CATSSGLARNEQFF
>TRBV12-5|TRBJ2-1
CASGLVLPDGYEQFF
>TRBV19|TRBJ1-5
CASTRDRGGNQPQHF
>TRBV28|TRBJ2-3
CASSLWGPDTQYF
>TRBV19|TRBJ1-4
CASSGRANEKLFF
>TRBV28|TRBJ1-1
CASSALGTANVNTEAFF
>TRBV5-1|TRBJ1-1
CASSFLRANTEAFF
>TRBV5-6|TRBJ2-1
CASSIRTLEQFF
>TRBV5-4|TRBJ2-1
CASSLYGLAVKGNEQFF
>TRBV29-1|TRBJ1-1
CSVVFAMNTEAFF
>TRBV5-5|TRBJ2-7
CASSLFGKTSGSYEQYF
>TRBV29-1|TRBJ1-4
CSVGLVRNEKLFF
>TRBV4-1|TRBJ2-7
CASSQEVAVISYEQYF
>TRBV5-1|TRBJ2-2
CASSGIGTAYTGELFF
>TRBV11-2|TRBJ2-1
CASSRPEHYNEQFF
>TRBV19|TRBJ2-4
CASSAGRTVNIQYF
>TRBV2|TRBJ1-1
CASSENRLNTEAFF
>TRBV19|TRBJ2-1
CASSIGTSGSTYNEQFF
>TRBV15|TRBJ2-2
CATSRDGGTGELFF
>TRBV2|TRBJ2-7
CASSDPAGVSYEQYF
>TRBV7-2|TRBJ2-5
CASSLGWNPRSTETQYF
>TRBV28|TRBJ1-2
CASSYSAAGYGYTF
>TRBV5-4|TRBJ2-2
CASSTGGGPGELFF
>TRBV7-2|TRBJ1-4
CASSWDGTGNEKLFF
>TRBV30|TRBJ1-5
CAWTLGGNQPQHF
>TRBV6-5|TRBJ1-2
CASSSHRDRGHGYTF
>TRBV7-8|TRBJ1-2
CASSLGQVGGYTF
>TRBV7-3|TRBJ2-6
CASSLQGAGANVLTF
>TRBV7-3|TRBJ2-1
CASSLTPGLAGGPNLVSGQFF
>TRBV19|TRBJ2-3
CASTIAGGFSTDAQYF
>TRBV11-2|TRBJ1-2
CASRSTGGYGYTF
>TRBV18|TRBJ1-1
CASSIYGLNTEAFF
>TRBV27|TRBJ1-3
CASRGTGLGNTIYF
>TRBV3-1/TRBV3-2|TRBJ1-5
CASSPLPREPQHF
>TRBV20-1|TRBJ2-1
CSGTGGYEQFF
>TRBV9|TRBJ2-1
CASSPILAGTYNEQFF
>TRBV7-9|TRBJ1-1
CASSLAGTPNTEAFF
>TRBV18|TRBJ2-1
CASSPRLGGNEQFF
>TRBV18|TRBJ1-2
CASSPPGLPYGYTF
>TRBV3-1/TRBV3-2|TRBJ2-7
CASSQVAGGRYEQYF
>TRBV25-1|TRBJ1-2
CASSEWVGGNYGYTF
>TRBV27|TRBJ2-7
CASSFRRPGGWSYEQYF
>TRBV9|TRBJ2-1
CASSASGTGMGEQFF
>TRBV5-1|TRBJ1-3
CASSLGQEVVNTIYF
>TRBV7-2|TRBJ2-7
CASSQYQTSAGPYEQYF
>TRBV30|TRBJ2-7
CAWGLAASYEQYF
>TRBV4-2|TRBJ2-7
CASSRGTGEGVYEQYF
>TRBV2|TRBJ1-3
CASSVSRQSNTIYF